This T cell receptor (beta chain) emerged from a study of OX40 agonist ivuxolimab in advanced cancers. This clone has only a few counts. Its antigen remains unknown. Study observations and caveats: CD4+ T cells averaged fewer expanded clones than CD8+ T cells.

Profiled with immunoSEQ multiplex PCR; TCRdb holds only in-frame clones, not every one. Of under 80,000 clones listed, about 94% are singletons. This receptor was identified in an adult with an advanced solid tumor such as melanoma, head and neck, liver or kidney cancer. This sample comprised CD4+ or CD8+ T cells sorted from blood, obtained in a trial of the OX40 agonist ivuxolimab.

This CDR3 is CASSSTGDPYEQYF. CDR3 in DNA: TGTGCCAGCAGCTCGACAGGGGATCCCTACGAGCAGTACTTC. The rearrangement joins TRBV7-2 to TRBJ2-5, with TRBD1 matching 8 bases. The end of the DNA fits TRBJ2-7 better, so the J call may be wrong. Germline CDR1 reads SGHTA; CDR2 reads FQGNSA. The CDR3 has 14 amino acids.